This TCR beta chain was profiled in a study of CD8 T cells in Susac syndrome. The trim removed 0 bases at V and 5 bases at J, leaving 5 bases unmatched. The CDR3 totals 15 residues. CDR1 is DFQATT, CDR2 SNEGSKA, per germline (reference sequence). Random hexamers were used to reverse transcribe the RNA input (roughly 0.5 to 1 ug). Amplification of TCR beta CDR3 by immunoSEQ multiplex PCR spanned 54 Vbeta and 13 Jbeta. TCRdb ran MiXCR on the immunoSEQ multiplex PCR reads and lists one entry per CDR3 protein. This repertoire shows approximately 120,000 distinct CDR3 sequences, approximately 96% found once; its top ten account for approximately 0.093%. This clonotype was recorded once.

The sequenced sample was CD4+ T cells from PBMCs. This TCR came from a human donor in good health. The chain couples TRBV20-1 to TRBJ2-5, with 11 positions matching TRBD2. This CDR3 is CSARDRLAGRETQYF. For the CDR3, the DNA is TGCAGTGCTAGAGACCGACTAGCGGGGAGGGAGACCCAGTACTTC.